The source of this T cell receptor beta chain is a study of chemoradiotherapy in HPV16-positive cancers. Study in general: Candidate HPV-specific clones and shared TCR motifs came from a couple of HPV16-positive patients.

CDR1 is MDHEN and CDR2 is SYDVKM in the germline V gene. This CDR3 has 15 residues. Germline trimming cut 3 bases from V and 1 base from J; bases unmatched to any gene: 5. Study-wide results and limits: For HPV16-positive patients, expanding HPV-responsive T cells associated with longer recurrence-free survival.

As regards this clone: Its specificity is unknown.

Sequenced by immunoSEQ multiplex PCR; TCRdb stores in-frame clones only, minus some. The profile shows about 68,000 clones, about nine tenths of them singletons. This TCR was recovered from a human donor with HPV-associated anogenital cancer. The sample in question was blood, obtained from a patient who underwent chemoradiotherapy. The rearrangement links TRBV28 to TRBJ2-5; 7 bases match TRBD1. CDR3 sequence: CASSLGDRVQETQYF. The CDR3 DNA is TGTGCCAGCAGTTTGGGAGACAGGGTCCAAGAGACCCAGTACTTC.